This T cell receptor (beta chain) stems from a study of blood T cell repertoires in COVID-19 (dated by TCRdb to between 2020 and 2021). A note on the overall study: The collaborator samples originated in the United States, Italy and Spain and spanned the acute and convalescent phases of COVID-19. Where available, HLA class I and class II types were obtained from metadata supplied by the sample provider rather than from assay-based typing. Deeply sampled blood TCRbeta repertoires from subjects exposed to, actively infected with, or recovered from COVID-19 were included in the dataset. Nearly every sample came with metadata listing a de-identified subject ID, COVID-19 status, age in years and sex. The samples were drawn from two sources: the first 160 participants of the ongoing ImmuneRACE study, and 1,254 subjects contributed by 6 global collaborators. The prospective study material was composed of cDNA or gDNA derived from T cells, B-cell-depleted T cells, or PBMCs. A freely available public database, intended as a resource for researchers studying the immune response to SARS-CoV-2, is where the repertoires were released. Results the study describes overall, beyond this receptor: Clinical and demographic metadata were provided uncurated, with the amount varying by source and participant.

Between the V and J ends, shortened by 5 bases and 2 bases respectively, the junction contains 14 bases. As encoded in the germline V gene, CDR1 is SGHRS while CDR2 is YFSETQ. The CDR3 goes from the cysteine to the phenylalanine over 15 residues. CDR3 DNA is the only sequence kept; it has 45 bases, read in frame from the first base. Each collaborating institution followed its own protocols to collect whole blood in K2EDTA tubes. For TCRbeta analysis, collaborator samples were shipped as frozen whole blood, as isolated PBMCs, or as DNA extracted from either sample type. About this clone: Its antigen is not yet known. No quality values exist for individual bases; no much larger clone is one base distant.

TCRbeta CDR3 regions were amplified from genomic DNA by means of the immunoSEQ Assay, a bias-controlled multiplex PCR. The authors' analysis ran thus. Nucleated cell counts per sample were estimated from amplification of reference gene primers within the assay. Sequence reads were collapsed and filtered to measure the absolute abundance of every unique TCRbeta CDR3 rearrangement. For each sample, productive Simpson clonality was calculated as the square root of Simpson's diversity index over productive rearrangements. Here the immuneACCESS table is served through TCRdb, limited to in-frame sequences with V and J called. Missing clones are a known gap in these copies; in checked studies unresolved V genes cover under half, and the rest lacks a known reason. V, J and clone size are taken as reported in that table, and D and trimming were inferred from the DNA itself. The sample table shows about 54,000 clones, and about 90% are seen once. 5.5% to 7.5% of the sample is held by the ten biggest clonotypes.

The sample was peripheral blood. Recombination linked TRBV5-1 to TRBJ1-3, with TRBD1 as a weak D call on 6 bases. The receptor was derived from a woman aged 60-70 years with active or convalescent COVID-19. The CDR3 is CASRGGGATGNTIYF. The DNA sequence is given as TGCGCCAGCAGAGGGGGGGGCGCGACTGGAAACACCATATATTTT.